The clone carrying this T cell receptor beta chain came up a few times. These data originate in a study of blood T cell repertoires in COVID-19. The ends were cut back, 9 bases at V and 1 base at J, with 15 bases in the middle. Germline CDR1 is MGHDK and CDR2 is SYGVNS. CDR3 length equals 14 residues. Assay used: immunoSEQ multiplex PCR; TCRdb lists only in-frame clones, some missing. This table has 150,000 to 200,000 clones, roughly 87% appearing once. The sample was peripheral blood. The source is a man aged 55 to 70 with active or convalescent COVID-19. This chain uses TRBV25-1 with TRBJ1-2; TRBD1 might be the D (6 bases). This chain's CDR3 is CASTKTGSNYGYTF. CDR3 coding DNA: TGTGCCAGTACAAAGACAGGAAGTAACTATGGCTACACCTTC.